One T cell receptor (beta chain) is described in this entry. The ends were cut back, 0 bases at V and 2 bases at J, with 4 bases in the middle. CDR1 SGDLS and CDR2 YYNGEE come from the germline V gene. The CDR3 extends over 13 amino acids. The data derive from a study of blood T cell repertoires in COVID-19. Whole-study context: There were acute and convalescent COVID-19 samples, and they came from the United States, Italy and Spain. Sources were T cells, B-cell-depleted T cells, or PBMCs; the material itself was cDNA or gDNA.

Sequenced by immunoSEQ multiplex PCR; TCRdb stores in-frame clones only, minus some. The repertoire has some 160,000 clones, about four fifths of them found once; the top ten carry 3% to 4%. The gene calls are TRBV9 and TRBJ2-3; D unclear. This receptor was taken from an older woman who had recovered from COVID-19. Sequencing was performed on PBMCs or T cells enriched from blood (not recorded which). CDR3 in DNA: TGTGCCAGCAGCGTAGAATACACAGATACGCAGTATTTT. This codes for CASSVEYTDTQYF.